This TCR beta chain is from a study of cytomegalovirus exposure and HLA in healthy donors (dated 2017 in TCRdb). Background on the whole study: In an earlier analysis of 587 of the donors, around 300 Gb of sequence data and 100 million or so unique TCR beta sequences from 150 million to 200 million T cells were reported. Approximately 330 gigabases of sequencing data and approximately 91 million unique TCR sequences made up an early release that covered 640 HLA-typed donors. The genetic ancestry cluster associated with self-reported Caucasian donors included 65% to 90% of the 350 to 500 genotyped donors. The aim of the study was to test whether cataloging public T cell receptors could identify signatures of past pathogen exposure. Using immunosequencing, the study profiled T cell repertoires from 666 subjects and related those repertoires to cytomegalovirus serostatus. A separate validation cohort of over a hundred different subjects was used in addition to the approximately 700-subject first cohort. The study combined high-throughput TCR immunosequencing, statistical association of individual TCRs with disease status, and machine learning to predict cytomegalovirus infection status. A later analysis re-analyzed previously published TCR beta repertoires from about 600 donors and added high-resolution HLA genotyping to study TCR occurrence patterns. Rather than drawing on any new phenotypic data, the later analysis identified candidate immune exposures from TCR beta sequences and the way those sequences occurred across donors. To decide whether each TCR beta V gene segment behaved as functional or pseudogenic, an earlier analysis of fewer than 750 of the donors relied on high-throughput TCR beta sequencing. Donor age, sex, ethnicity and CMV serostatus were compiled alongside the repertoire data. A later genetic analysis used genome-wide SNP genotypes for about three fifths of the 666 donors, treating that subset as a discovery cohort. Every discovery cohort repertoire had been produced on one sequencing platform. Class I and class II HLA loci were covered by the typing at four-digit resolution. The number of donors typed differed by locus, with about 620-630 for A, B, C, DRB1 and DQB1, 522 for DQA1, about 610 for DPA1, and about 450 for DPB1. Four or five DR-DQ haplotypes were treated as single units for association and clustering because of strong linkage in the cohort. Across under 500 genotyped donors of the cohort, an average of approximately 220,000 unique TCR beta nucleotide sequences per donor were sequenced, and approximately 19% of those sequences were non-productive. What the work shows at the level of the full study, not this receptor alone: According to a later genetic analysis, donors in an Asian-associated ancestry cluster had fewer N-insertions in productive TCRs than the roughly 700-donor mean. According to a later analysis, most CMV-associated TCR beta chains appeared to be HLA-restricted, and the HLA associations seemed to be driven largely by CMV exposure. When HLA alleles, especially DR and DQ, strongly co-occurred, TCR associations were difficult to assign to individual alleles. Some IMGT-functional V segments, including TRBV6-2 and TRBV6-3, could not be told apart with the 87-base-pair reads, so those segments were excluded. In an earlier analysis of 587 of the donors, most TCR beta V segments appeared in productive rearrangements about 87% or about 30% of the time, broadly matching IMGT annotations. The earlier analysis of about 600 of the donors excluded some 15 rarely observed V segments, including chromosome 9 orphons, because counts were too low. The authors suggested that the approach could potentially be extended to other disease states and immunological phenotypes. A group of highly shared sequence variants was considered likely to be a technical artifact of the sequencing pipeline. CMV serostatus was the only immune exposure information available for the cohort. An association between a missense DCLRE1C variant and V-gene and J-gene trimming of TCR beta chains was found in a later genetic analysis and replicated in an independent cohort. Most TCR sequences were observed very rarely across donors, whereas some public TCRs were present in many individuals. In a later analysis, TCR association rates were found to vary across HLA loci, with the most associated TCRs seen for DRB1 alleles and the fewest for HLA-C alleles. Because some donors lacked HLA typing at each locus, the association tests relied only on the typed subset. This cohort had only TCR beta chains sequenced, and the lack of alpha or paired-chain data limited which features could be detected. Linkage disequilibrium might explain the correlated functional status among segregating V segments, but an unknown experimental factor could not be ruled out. A total of 150 to 200 TCR beta chains were listed by the study as associated with cytomegalovirus. The classifier was reported to diagnose cytomegalovirus status with high specificity and sensitivity in both the original and validation cohorts. A later analysis associated 15,000 to 20,000 TCR beta sequences with specific HLA alleles at a false discovery rate of 0.05. In vitro tests confirmed that a few of the cytomegalovirus-associated TCR beta chains recognize cytomegalovirus antigens. Sequencing depth was assumed to be roughly uniform across donors in the presence/absence analyses, though that assumption may not hold. Compared with equally common non-associated chains, HLA-associated TCR beta chains in a later analysis were more clonally expanded and had lower generation probabilities. According to a later analysis, parvovirus B19, influenza, CMV and Epstein-Barr virus appeared linked to several top co-occurrence clusters. A further reported finding was that TCR beta sequences accurately predicted the HLA-A and HLA-B alleles for most subjects in the first cohort.

The CDR3 spans 14 residues, from the cysteine through the phenylalanine. CDR3 DNA only is kept here, 42 bases in frame from base 1. The germline V gene (reference sequence) yields SEHNR for CDR1 and FQNEAQ for CDR2. V is shortened by 2 bases, J by 1 base, and the region joining them spans 8 bases. The cohort comprised some 700 healthy bone marrow donors. All cohort members were sampled while nominally healthy, although unrecorded immune exposures were likely present. The donor tested CMV seronegative and was one of the 352 seronegative cohort members. A peripheral blood sample was collected from each donor, and TCR beta sequencing was performed on peripheral blood mononuclear cells. The Qiagen DNeasy Blood Extraction Kit was used to extract genomic DNA from the blood cell samples. The library was produced with the immunoSEQ multiplex PCR assay. The multiplex PCR relied on a mix of 60 forward primers for TCR Vbeta segments and 13 reverse primers for TCR Jbeta segments. Amplification of the CDR3 region of rearranged TCR beta genes was performed with a multiplex PCR assay on genomic DNA. The amplified TCR beta libraries were sequenced on the Illumina HiSeq System as 87-base-pair reads. From the authors' description of their analysis: A later analysis tallied approximately 87 million unique TCR beta chains across the 610 or so repertoires, and 10 million to 11 million of those chains were shared by two or more donors. Raw reads were error-corrected and collapsed into unique sequences by a nearest-neighbor algorithm in which closely related sequences were merged to remove PCR and sequencing errors. To assign V, D and J gene segments, CDR3 sequences were aligned to IMGT reference sequences. For a sequence to be retained, a match of at least six nucleotides was required to both a V gene segment and a J gene segment. A rearrangement counted as productive if the CDR3 had no stop codons and remained in frame with V and J, and every other rearrangement counted as non-productive. Following IMGT convention, CDR3 was defined as the stretch from the second conserved V-encoded cysteine up to the conserved J-encoded phenylalanine. The earlier analysis of roughly 590 of the donors excluded sequences that lacked an unambiguous match to a single V gene segment. In an earlier analysis of more than 500 of the donors, a V segment was called functional when productive rearrangements were above 56.7%, and segregating when the standard deviation between donors exceeded 5%. To diagnose cytomegalovirus status from the catalog of TCR beta chain sequences, a statistical classification framework was built. In a later analysis, V and J genes were assigned by comparing TCR nucleotide sequences against IMGT/GENE-DB human TR gene sequences. In a later analysis, CDR3 sequences and most-parsimonious VDJ recombination scenarios were assigned using the TCRdist pipeline. In a later analysis, each TCR beta chain was defined by its CDR3 amino acid sequence together with its V-gene family, and reads without a unique V-gene family were excluded. To address suspected cross-contamination and a sequencing artifact, a later analysis removed a few hundred highly shared, low-generation-probability nucleotide sequences. In a later analysis, a clonal expansion index was calculated for each public chain from normalized within-repertoire ranks of inferred template counts. In a later analysis, generation probabilities were computed using a VDJ recombination model fitted to out-of-frame rearrangements, and the results were checked against IGoR. In a later analysis, hypergeometric tests were used to score TCR-TCR, TCR-HLA and TCR-CMV co-occurrence, with a repertoire-size bias correction applied to TCR pairs. False discovery rates were estimated in a later analysis by permuting HLA or CMV assignments 20 times. In a later analysis, co-occurring TCRs were grouped using DBSCAN, with TCRdist sequence similarity added in when clustering inside HLA-allele-positive subsets. For co-occurrence clustering, repertoires with fewer than 30,000 or more than 120,000 public chains were excluded, along with several repertoires with anomalous nucleotide sharing. Imported from immuneACCESS, the table was reduced by TCRdb to in-frame sequences with V and J called. These copies leave out some clones; in studies compared against another copy, an unresolved V gene accounts for under half, and the cause of the remainder is not known. D and trimming were read from the DNA, whereas the V and J calls and clone size are those reported in that table. The table for this sample lists about 130,000 clones; over 70% of them were counted only once. The ten top clones hold around 4.1% of the sample.

For this clone: The clone's antigen remains unknown. Base qualities are not provided; no much larger clone lies one nucleotide away.

The TCR sequence derives from a woman aged 40 to 49 in good health and CMV-seronegative. Rearrangement joined TRBV7-9 to TRBJ2-5, with the identity of the D gene unclear. The sample comprised PBMCs. The CDR3 amino acid sequence is: CASSLIAAQETQYF. The sequenced DNA: TGTGCCAGCAGCTTAATAGCAGCCCAAGAGACCCAGTACTTC.